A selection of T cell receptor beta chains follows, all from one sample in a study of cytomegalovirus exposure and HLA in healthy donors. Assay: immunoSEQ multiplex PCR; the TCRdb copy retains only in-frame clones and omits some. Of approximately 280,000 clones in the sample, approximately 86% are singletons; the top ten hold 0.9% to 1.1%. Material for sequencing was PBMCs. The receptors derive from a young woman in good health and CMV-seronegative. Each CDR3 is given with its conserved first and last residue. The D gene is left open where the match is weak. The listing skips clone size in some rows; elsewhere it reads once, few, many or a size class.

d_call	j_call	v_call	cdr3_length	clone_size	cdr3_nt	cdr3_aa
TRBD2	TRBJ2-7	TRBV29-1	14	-	TGCAGCGTTGCTCGTCTAGCGGGAGTCTACGAGCAGTACTTC	CSVARLAGVYEQYF
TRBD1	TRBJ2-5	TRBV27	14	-	TGTGCCAGCAGCTGGACAGGTAGCCAAGAGACCCAGTACTTC	CASSWTGSQETQYF
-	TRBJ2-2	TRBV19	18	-	TGTGCCAGTAGTATAGAGTCGTCTGGGCGGGGGCTTACCGGGGAGCTGTTTTTT	CASSIESSGRGLTGELFF
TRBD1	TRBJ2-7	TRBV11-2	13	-	TGTGCCAGCAGCCCAAACAGGGGTTACGAGCAGTACTTC	CASSPNRGYEQYF
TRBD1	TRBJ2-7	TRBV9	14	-	TGTGCCAGCAGTGCCCTGACAGGGAGCCACGAGCAGTACTTC	CASSALTGSHEQYF
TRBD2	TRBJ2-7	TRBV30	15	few	TGTGCCTGGAGTGACCGCGGGGGAAACCGGTACGAGCAGTACTTC	CAWSDRGGNRYEQYF
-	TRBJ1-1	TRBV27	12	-	TGTGCCAGCAGTTTTCGGCCGCAAGCGGCTTTCTTT	CASSFRPQAAFF
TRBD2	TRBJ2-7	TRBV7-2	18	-	TGTGCCAGCAGCCCCACTGTCCAGAGAGCGGGGGTTTCTCGCGAGCAGTACTTC	CASSPTVQRAGVSREQYF
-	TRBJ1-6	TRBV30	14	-	TGTGCCTGGACCCAAGCGGGGTATAATTCACCCCTCCACTTT	CAWTQAGYNSPLHF
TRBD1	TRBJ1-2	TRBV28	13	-	TGTGCCAGCAGTCATGGACAGGGTGAAGGCTACACCTTC	CASSHGQGEGYTF
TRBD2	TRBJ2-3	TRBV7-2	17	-	TGTGCCAGCAGCCCCGGGGGACTAGCGGGCCTCACAGATACGCAGTATTTT	CASSPGGLAGLTDTQYF
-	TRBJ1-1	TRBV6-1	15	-	TGTGCCAGCAGTGAATACGACAGTGGGAACACTGAAGCTTTCTTT	CASSEYDSGNTEAFF
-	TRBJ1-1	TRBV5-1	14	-	TGCGCCAGCAGCTTGAGAGAGGGGGACACTGAAGCTTTCTTT	CASSLREGDTEAFF
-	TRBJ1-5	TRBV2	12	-	TGTGCCAAAGGGACTGGCAATCAGCCCCAGCATTTT	CAKGTGNQPQHF
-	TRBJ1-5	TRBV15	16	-	TGTGCCACCAGCAGAGATCATAGCAGGGGTGGACAGCCCCAGCATTTT	CATSRDHSRGGQPQHF
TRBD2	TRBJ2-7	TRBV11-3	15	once	TGTGCCAGCAGCAACCCGACTAGCGGAGCCTACGAGCAGTACTTC	CASSNPTSGAYEQYF
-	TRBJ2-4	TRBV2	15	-	TGTGCCAGCACCATGGAGAGGGCAGCCAAAAACATTCAGTACTTC	CASTMERAAKNIQYF
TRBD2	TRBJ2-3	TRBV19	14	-	TGTGCCAGTAGTATGACTAGCGGATCGGATACGCAGTATTTT	CASSMTSGSDTQYF
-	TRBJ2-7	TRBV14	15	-	TGTGCCAGCAGCCCTATCTCATCGGGGGTCTACGAGCAGTACTTC	CASSPISSGVYEQYF
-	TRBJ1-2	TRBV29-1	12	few	TGCAGCGTTGAATACTCCAGGGATGGCTACACCTTC	CSVEYSRDGYTF
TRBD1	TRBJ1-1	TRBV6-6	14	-	TGTGCCAGCAGTAACGGACAGGGGGCTTCTGAAGCTTTCTTT	CASSNGQGASEAFF
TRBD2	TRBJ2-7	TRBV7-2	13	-	TGTGCCAGCAGCTCCCGACTAGCGGGGGAGCAGTACTTC	CASSSRLAGEQYF
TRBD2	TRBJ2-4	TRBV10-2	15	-	TGCGCCAGCAGGGGGGGACTAGCGGGACTTGAGGGTCAGTACTTC	CASRGGLAGLEGQYF
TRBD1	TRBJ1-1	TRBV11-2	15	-	TGTGCCAGCAGCCCTCTGACAGGGGCGGACACTGAAGCTTTCTTT	CASSPLTGADTEAFF
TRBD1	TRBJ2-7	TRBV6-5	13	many	TGTGCCAGCAGTAGGGACAGGGGTCACGAGCAGTACTTC	CASSRDRGHEQYF
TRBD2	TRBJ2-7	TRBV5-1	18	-	TGCGCCAGCAGCTTACTTTCTAGCGGGACAACGTCCTCCTACGAGCAGTACTTC	CASSLLSSGTTSSYEQYF
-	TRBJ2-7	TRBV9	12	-	TGTGCCAGCAGTACCTATGGCTACGAGCAGTACTTC	CASSTYGYEQYF
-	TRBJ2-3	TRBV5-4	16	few	TGTGCCAGCAGCTTGGGCGGAGTCGCTAGCACAGATACGCAGTATTTT	CASSLGGVASTDTQYF
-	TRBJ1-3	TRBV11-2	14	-	TGTGCCAGCAGCCCCGCAGTTTCTGGAAACACCATATATTTT	CASSPAVSGNTIYF
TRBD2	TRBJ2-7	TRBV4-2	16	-	TGTGCCAGCAGCCAGGTGACTAGCCGTGCCCCTTACGAGCAGTACTTC	CASSQVTSRAPYEQYF
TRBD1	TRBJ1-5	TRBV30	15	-	TGTGCCTGGAGTACAACAGGGGGCACGAATCAGCCCCAGCATTTT	CAWSTTGGTNQPQHF
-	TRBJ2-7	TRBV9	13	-	TGTGCCAGCAGCGTAATGCCGGGGGAAGCGCAGTACTTC	CASSVMPGEAQYF
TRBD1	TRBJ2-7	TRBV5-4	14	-	TGTGCCAGCAGCGTGACAGGGGCCTTCTACGAGCAGTACTTC	CASSVTGAFYEQYF
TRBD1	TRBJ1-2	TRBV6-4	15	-	TGTGCCAGCAGTGGCGGGACAGGGAGGACTGATGGCTACACCTTC	CASSGGTGRTDGYTF
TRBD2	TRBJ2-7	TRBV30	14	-	TGTGCCTGGGGGGTGACTAGCGGTTTCTACGAGCAGTACTTC	CAWGVTSGFYEQYF
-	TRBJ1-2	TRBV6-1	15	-	TGTGCCAGCAGTGGCGGAGCTCGGACTCTCTATGGCTACACCTTC	CASSGGARTLYGYTF
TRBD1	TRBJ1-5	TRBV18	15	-	TGTGCCAGCTCACCACGTCAGGGGGGCAATCAGCCCCAGCATTTT	CASSPRQGGNQPQHF
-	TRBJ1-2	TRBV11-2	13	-	TGTGCCAGCAGCTTAGACAGGTTGCGAGGCTACACCTTC	CASSLDRLRGYTF
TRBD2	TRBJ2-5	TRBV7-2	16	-	TGTGCCAGCAGCTACACGAGCGGGGGGGCTCTAGGGACCCAGTACTTC	CASSYTSGGALGTQYF
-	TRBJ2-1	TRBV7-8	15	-	TGTGCCAGCAGCTTGGACCCAACAGGGATCCATGAGCAGTTCTTC	CASSLDPTGIHEQFF
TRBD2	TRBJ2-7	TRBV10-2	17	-	TGCGCCAGCAGCTCCAGGACTAGCGGGAGGGCCGCCTACGAGCAGTACTTC	CASSSRTSGRAAYEQYF
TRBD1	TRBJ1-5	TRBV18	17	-	TGTGCCAGCTCACCATCCCCGGCAGGGGGAAATAGTCAGCCCCAGCATTTT	CASSPSPAGGNSQPQHF
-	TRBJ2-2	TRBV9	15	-	TGTGCCAGCAGCGTCTGGCAGGGAAAGGACGGGGAGCTGTTTTTT	CASSVWQGKDGELFF
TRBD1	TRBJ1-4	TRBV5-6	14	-	TGTGCCAGCAGCTGGGGACAGGGTGGGGTAAAACTGTTTTTT	CASSWGQGGVKLFF
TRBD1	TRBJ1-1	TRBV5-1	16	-	TGCGCCAGCAGCCCCTGGGGGGACAGTTTGAACACTGAAGCTTTCTTT	CASSPWGDSLNTEAFF
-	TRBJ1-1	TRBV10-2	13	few	TGCGCCAGCAGTGACCGGGGGGACACTGAAGCTTTCTTT	CASSDRGDTEAFF
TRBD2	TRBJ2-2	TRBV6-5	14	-	TGTGCCAGCAGTTACTCCTCGGGGGGCGGGGAGCTGTTTTTT	CASSYSSGGGELFF
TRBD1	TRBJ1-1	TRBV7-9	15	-	TGTGCCAGCAGCTTAGCAGGACAGGGGGGCACTGAAGCTTTCTTT	CASSLAGQGGTEAFF
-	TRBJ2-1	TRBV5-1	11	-	TGCGCCAGCAGCCTCGACAATGAGCAGTTCTTC	CASSLDNEQFF
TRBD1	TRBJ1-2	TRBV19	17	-	TGTGCCAGTAGTATTACCGGGACAGGGATTGAGGAGGATGGCTACACCTTC	CASSITGTGIEEDGYTF
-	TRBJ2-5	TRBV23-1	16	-	TGCGCCAGCCAGTTGGGGGGGGCAGGGAGGTTAGAGACCCAGTACTTC	CASQLGGAGRLETQYF
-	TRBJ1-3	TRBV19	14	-	TGTGCCAGTAGTGAAAACAATAGCGGAAACACCATATATTTT	CASSENNSGNTIYF
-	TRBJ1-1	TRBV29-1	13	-	TGCAGCGTTGATATTACAGTCAACACTGAAGCTTTCTTT	CSVDITVNTEAFF
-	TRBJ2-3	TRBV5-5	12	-	TGTGCCAGCAGCTTAGAGAGGGATACGCAGTATTTT	CASSLERDTQYF
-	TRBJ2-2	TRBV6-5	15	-	TGTGCCACTTCAACGGGGGACAGTAACATCGGGGAGCTGTTTTTT	CATSTGDSNIGELFF
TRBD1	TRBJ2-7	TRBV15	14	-	TGTGCCACCAGCACCGGGACAGGGGGCTCCGAGCAGTACTTC	CATSTGTGGSEQYF
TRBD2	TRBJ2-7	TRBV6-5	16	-	TGTGCCAGCAGTTGGGGGACTAGCCCTCTCCTCTACGAGCAGTACTTC	CASSWGTSPLLYEQYF
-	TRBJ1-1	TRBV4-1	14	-	TGCGCCAGCAGCCAAGGGTTCGGTAACACTGAAGCTTTCTTT	CASSQGFGNTEAFF
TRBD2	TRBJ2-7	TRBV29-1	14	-	TGCAGCGCCCGCCGTGGGGAGGGCCCCTACGAGCAGTACTTC	CSARRGEGPYEQYF
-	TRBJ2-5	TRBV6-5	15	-	TGTGCCAGCAGCACCTCGACCGGGACAAAAGAGACCCAGTACTTC	CASSTSTGTKETQYF